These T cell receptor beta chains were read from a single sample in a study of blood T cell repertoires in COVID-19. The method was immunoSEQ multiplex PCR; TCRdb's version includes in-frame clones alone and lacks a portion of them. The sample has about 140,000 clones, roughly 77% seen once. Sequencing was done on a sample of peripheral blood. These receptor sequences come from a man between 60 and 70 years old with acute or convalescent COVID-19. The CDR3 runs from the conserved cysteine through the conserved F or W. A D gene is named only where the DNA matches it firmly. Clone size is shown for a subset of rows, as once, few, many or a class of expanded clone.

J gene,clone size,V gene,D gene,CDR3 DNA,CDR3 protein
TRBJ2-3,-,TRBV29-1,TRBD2,TGCAGCGTTGAAAAGGGACTAGACCCAGATACGCAGTATTTT,CSVEKGLDPDTQYF
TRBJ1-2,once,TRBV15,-,TGTGCCACCAGCTCCCGTTCCCCGGGGTATGGCTACACCTTC,CATSSRSPGYGYTF
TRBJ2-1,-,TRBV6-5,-,TGTGCCAGCAGTATACAGGGGCGGGGAGGGCAGTTCTTC,CASSIQGRGGQFF
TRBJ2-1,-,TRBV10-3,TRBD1,TGTGCCATCAGTGGGGGACAGGGGAATGAGCAGTTCTTC,CAISGGQGNEQFF
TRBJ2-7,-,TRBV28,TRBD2,TGTGCCAGCAGTCCTAGCGGGAGGGTTCCCAACGAGCAGTACTTC,CASSPSGRVPNEQYF
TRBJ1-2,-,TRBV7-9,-,TGTGCCAGCACCGTCGGACAGAACTATGGCTACACCTTC,CASTVGQNYGYTF
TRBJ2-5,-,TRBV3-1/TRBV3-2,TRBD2,TGTGCCAGCAGCCAAGGGGGACTAGCGGGAGGACTACAAGAGACCCAGTACTTC,CASSQGGLAGGLQETQYF
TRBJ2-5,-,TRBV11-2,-,TGTGCCAGCAGCCCCCTCCTTAGATCACAGGCCCAGTACTTC,CASSPLLRSQAQYF
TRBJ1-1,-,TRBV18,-,TGTGCCAGCTCACCTTCTACCCCGGGACAAAACACTGAAGCTTTCTTT,CASSPSTPGQNTEAFF
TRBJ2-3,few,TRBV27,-,TGTGCCAGCGCTAGAAGGGAGACAGATACGCAGTATTTT,CASARRETDTQYF
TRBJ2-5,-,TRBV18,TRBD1,TGTGCCAGCTCACCACTAGGGACAGGGCAACAAGAGACCCAGTACTTC,CASSPLGTGQQETQYF
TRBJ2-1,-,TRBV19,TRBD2,TGTGCCAGTAGTCCCTGGACTAGCGGGAGCAATGAGCAGTTCTTC,CASSPWTSGSNEQFF
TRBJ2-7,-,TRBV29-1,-,TGCAGCGTTGAAGATGCGACAGATGACTACGAGCAGTACTTC,CSVEDATDDYEQYF
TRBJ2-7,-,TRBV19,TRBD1,TGTGCCAGTAGTCCGGACAGGGGGAACTACGAGCAGTACTTC,CASSPDRGNYEQYF
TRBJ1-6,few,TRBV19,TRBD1,TGTGCCAGTAGTATAGCCGGACAGGGAAGCTCCTATAATTCACCCCTCCACTTT,CASSIAGQGSSYNSPLHF